This T cell receptor (beta chain) was profiled in a study of graft-versus-host responses after intestinal transplantation. The table came from immunoSEQ multiplex PCR; TCRdb's copy has only in-frame clones and leaves some out. The repertoire has some 70,000 clones, around 86% of them found once; the top ten carry under 9.5%. For this clone: The antigen is not known.

V was shortened by 4 bases and J by 2 bases, with 18 bases between the two germline ends. In germline, CDR1 is SNHLY, CDR2 FYNNEI. This CDR3 region has 16 residues. Sequences were derived from unstimulated CD8+ T cells sorted from spleen or lymph node cells, sampled before transplant. This receptor was obtained from a human donor who was the organ donor for an intestinal transplant. V gene TRBV2 combines with J gene TRBJ2-7; maybe TRBD1 (6 bases). The CDR3 protein is CASSVISMDSTYEQYF. The CDR3 DNA is TGTGCCAGCAGTGTTATTTCAATGGACAGTACCTACGAGCAGTACTTC.